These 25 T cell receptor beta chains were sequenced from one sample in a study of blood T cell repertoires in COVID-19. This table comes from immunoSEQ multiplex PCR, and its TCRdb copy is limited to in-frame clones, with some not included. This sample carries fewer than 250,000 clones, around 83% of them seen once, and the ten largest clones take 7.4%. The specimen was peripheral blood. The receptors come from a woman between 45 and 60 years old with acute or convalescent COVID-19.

CDR3 DNA sequence: TGTGCCAGCAGTTGGGGACAGGGACGATCCGGGGAGCTGTTTTTT. It is translated as CASSWGQGRSGELFF. The rearrangement links TRBV6-6 to TRBJ2-2, with 9 positions matching TRBD1. The length of the CDR3 is 15 residues. Per germline, CDR1 MNHNY and CDR2 SVGAGI (reference sequence). Germline trimming cut 4 bases from V and 6 bases from J; bases unmatched to any gene: 6.

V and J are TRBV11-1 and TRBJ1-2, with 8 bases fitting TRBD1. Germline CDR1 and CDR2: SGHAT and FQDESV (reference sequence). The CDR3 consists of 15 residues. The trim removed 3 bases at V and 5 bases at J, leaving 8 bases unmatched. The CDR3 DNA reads TGTGCCAGCAGCTTCCGACAGGGGTCACTTTATGGCTACACCTTC. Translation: CASSFRQGSLYGYTF.

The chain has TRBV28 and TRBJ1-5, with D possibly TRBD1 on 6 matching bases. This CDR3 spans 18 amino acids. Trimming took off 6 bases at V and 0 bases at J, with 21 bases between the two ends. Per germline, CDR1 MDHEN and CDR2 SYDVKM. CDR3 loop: CASSRGAFFMDSNQPQHF. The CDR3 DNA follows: TGTGCCAGCAGCCGGGGGGCGTTTTTCATGGATAGCAATCAGCCCCAGCATTTT.

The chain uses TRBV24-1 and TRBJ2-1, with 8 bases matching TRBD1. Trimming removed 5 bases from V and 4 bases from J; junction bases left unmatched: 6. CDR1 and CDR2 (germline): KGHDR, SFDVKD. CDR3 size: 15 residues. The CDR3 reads CATSAGTGLYNEQFF. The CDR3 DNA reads TGTGCCACCAGTGCCGGGACAGGCCTTTACAATGAGCAGTTCTTC.

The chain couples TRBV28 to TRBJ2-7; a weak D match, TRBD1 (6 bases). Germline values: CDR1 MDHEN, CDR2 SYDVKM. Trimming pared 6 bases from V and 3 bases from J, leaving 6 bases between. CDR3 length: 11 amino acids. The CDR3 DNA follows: TGTGCCAGCAGACAGGGCTACGAGCAGTACTTC. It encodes CASRQGYEQYF.

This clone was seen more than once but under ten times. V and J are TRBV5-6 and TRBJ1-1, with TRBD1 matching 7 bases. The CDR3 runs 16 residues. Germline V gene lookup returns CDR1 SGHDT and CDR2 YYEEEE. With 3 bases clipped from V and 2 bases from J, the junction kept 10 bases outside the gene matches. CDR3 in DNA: TGTGCCAGCAGCTCACTGATGAGGGGGCTAAACACTGAAGCTTTCTTT. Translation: CASSSLMRGLNTEAFF.

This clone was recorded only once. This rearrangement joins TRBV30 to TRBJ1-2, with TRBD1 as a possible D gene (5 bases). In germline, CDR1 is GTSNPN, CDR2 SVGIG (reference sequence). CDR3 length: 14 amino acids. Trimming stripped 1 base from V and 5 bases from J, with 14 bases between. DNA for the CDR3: TGTGCCTGGAGTGAAGGTCAGGCAGGGTATGGCTACACCTTC. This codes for CAWSEGQAGYGYTF. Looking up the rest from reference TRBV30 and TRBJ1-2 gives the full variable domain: SQTIHQWPATLVQPVGSPLSLECTVEGTSNPNLYWYRQAAGRGLQLLFYSVGIGQISSEVPQNLSASRPQDRQFILSSKKLLLSDSGFYLCAWSEGQAGYGYTFGSGTRLTVV.

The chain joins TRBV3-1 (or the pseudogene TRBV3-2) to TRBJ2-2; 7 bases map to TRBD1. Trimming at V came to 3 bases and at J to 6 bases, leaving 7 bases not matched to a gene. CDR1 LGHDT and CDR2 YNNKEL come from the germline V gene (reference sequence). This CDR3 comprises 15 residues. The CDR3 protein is CASSHLTGPAGELFF. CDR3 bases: TGTGCCAGCAGCCACTTGACAGGGCCCGCCGGGGAGCTGTTTTTT.

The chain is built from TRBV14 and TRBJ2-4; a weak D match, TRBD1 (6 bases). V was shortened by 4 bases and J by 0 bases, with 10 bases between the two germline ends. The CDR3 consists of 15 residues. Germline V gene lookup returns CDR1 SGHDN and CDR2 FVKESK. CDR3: CASSRTDRAKNIQYF. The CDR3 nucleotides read TGTGCCAGCAGCCGTACGGACAGAGCCAAAAACATTCAGTACTTC.

The CDR3 bases are TGCGCCAGCAGCCAAGAGAGGGCTAGCCACAATGAGCAGTTCTTC. Encoded protein: CASSQERASHNEQFF. V gene TRBV4-1 combines with J gene TRBJ2-1; D possibly corresponds to TRBD2 (5 bases). The V gene lost 0 bases and the J gene lost 5 bases, with 11 bases spanning the gap. This CDR3 comprises 15 residues. The V gene's germline CDR1 is MGHRA and CDR2 YSYEKL.

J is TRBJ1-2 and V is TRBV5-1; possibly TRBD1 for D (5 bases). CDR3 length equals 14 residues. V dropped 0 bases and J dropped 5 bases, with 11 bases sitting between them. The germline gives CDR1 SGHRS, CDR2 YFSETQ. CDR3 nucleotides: TGCGCCAGCAGCTTGGCCGATAAGGGGTATGGCTACACCTTC. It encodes CASSLADKGYGYTF.

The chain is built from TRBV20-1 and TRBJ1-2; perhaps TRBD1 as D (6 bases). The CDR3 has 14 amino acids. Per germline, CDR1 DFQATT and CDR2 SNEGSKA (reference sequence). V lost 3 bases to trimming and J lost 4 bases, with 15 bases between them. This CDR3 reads CSASPGGSGYGYTF. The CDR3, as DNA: TGCAGTGCTAGTCCGGGGGGCTCAGGCTATGGCTACACCTTC.

The CDR3 region is CAINAEPTDTQYF. The CDR3 bases are TGTGCCATCAATGCGGAGCCCACAGATACGCAGTATTTT. The chain carries TRBV10-3 and TRBJ2-3, with no clear D. This CDR3 contains 13 residues. V lost 7 bases to trimming and J lost 2 bases, with 10 bases between them. Germline V CDR1 and CDR2: ENHRY, SYGVKD.

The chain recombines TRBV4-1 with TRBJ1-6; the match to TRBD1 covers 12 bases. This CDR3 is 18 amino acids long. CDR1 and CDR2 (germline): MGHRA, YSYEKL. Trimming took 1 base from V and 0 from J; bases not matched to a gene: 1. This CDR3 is CASSQAGQGASYNSPLHF. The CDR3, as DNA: TGCGCCAGCAGCCAAGCGGGACAGGGGGCCTCCTATAATTCACCCCTCCACTTT.

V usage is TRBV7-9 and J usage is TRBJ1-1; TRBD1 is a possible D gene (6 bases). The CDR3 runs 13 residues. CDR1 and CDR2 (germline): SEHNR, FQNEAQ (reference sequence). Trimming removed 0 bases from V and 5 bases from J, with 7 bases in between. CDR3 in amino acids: CASSLAQGTEAFF. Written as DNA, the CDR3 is TGTGCCAGCAGCTTAGCGCAGGGGACTGAAGCTTTCTTT.

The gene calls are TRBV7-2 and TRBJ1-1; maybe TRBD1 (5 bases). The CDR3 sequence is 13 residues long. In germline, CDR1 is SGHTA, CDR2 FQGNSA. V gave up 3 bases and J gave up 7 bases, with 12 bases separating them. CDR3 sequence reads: CASSFAWTNEAFF. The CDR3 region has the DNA TGTGCCAGCAGCTTCGCGTGGACAAATGAAGCTTTCTTT.

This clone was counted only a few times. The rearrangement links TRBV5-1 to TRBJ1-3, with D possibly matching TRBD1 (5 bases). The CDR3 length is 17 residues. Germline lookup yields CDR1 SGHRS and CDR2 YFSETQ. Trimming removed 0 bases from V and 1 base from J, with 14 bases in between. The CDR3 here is CASSLGGGGASGNTIYF. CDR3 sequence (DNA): TGCGCCAGCAGCTTGGGGGGCGGAGGGGCTTCTGGAAACACCATATATTTT.

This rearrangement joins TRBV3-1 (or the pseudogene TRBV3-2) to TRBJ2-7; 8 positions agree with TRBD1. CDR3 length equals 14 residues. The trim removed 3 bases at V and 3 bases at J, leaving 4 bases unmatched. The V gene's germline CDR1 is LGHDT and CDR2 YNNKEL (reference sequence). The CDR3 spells CASSQDRVYYEQYF. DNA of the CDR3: TGTGCCAGCAGCCAGGACAGGGTGTACTACGAGCAGTACTTC.

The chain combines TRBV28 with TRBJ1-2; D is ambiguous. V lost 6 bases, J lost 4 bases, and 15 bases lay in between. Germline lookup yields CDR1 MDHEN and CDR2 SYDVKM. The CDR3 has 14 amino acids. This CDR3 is CASSLGWRSYGYTF. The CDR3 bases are TGTGCCAGCAGCCTCGGGTGGCGGAGCTATGGCTACACCTTC.

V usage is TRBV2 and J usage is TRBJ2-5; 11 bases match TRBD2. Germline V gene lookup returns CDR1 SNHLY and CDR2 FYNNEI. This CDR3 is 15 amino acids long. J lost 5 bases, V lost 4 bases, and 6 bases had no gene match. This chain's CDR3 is CASSGSGGAFETQYF. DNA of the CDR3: TGTGCCAGCAGTGGTAGCGGGGGGGCCTTTGAGACCCAGTACTTC.

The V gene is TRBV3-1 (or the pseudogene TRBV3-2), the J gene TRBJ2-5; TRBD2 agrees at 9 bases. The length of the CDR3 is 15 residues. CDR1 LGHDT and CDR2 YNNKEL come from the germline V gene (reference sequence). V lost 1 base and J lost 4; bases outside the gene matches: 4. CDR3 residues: CASSQVGGLAETQYF. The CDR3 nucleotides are TGTGCCAGCAGCCAAGTGGGGGGACTAGCAGAGACCCAGTACTTC.

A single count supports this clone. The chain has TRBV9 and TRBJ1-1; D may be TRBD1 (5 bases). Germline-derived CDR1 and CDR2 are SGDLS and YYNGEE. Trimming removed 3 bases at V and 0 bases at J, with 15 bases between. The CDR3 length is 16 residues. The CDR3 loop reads CASSETVIGLNTEAFF. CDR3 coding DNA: TGTGCCAGCAGCGAGACAGTGATTGGTCTGAACACTGAAGCTTTCTTT.

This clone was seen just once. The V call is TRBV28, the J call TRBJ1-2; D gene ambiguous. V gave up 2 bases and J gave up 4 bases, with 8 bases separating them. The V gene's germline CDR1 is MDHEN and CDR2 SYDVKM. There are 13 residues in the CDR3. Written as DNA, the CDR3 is TGTGCCAGCAGTTTAGACGGACTCTATGGCTACACCTTC. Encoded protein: CASSLDGLYGYTF.

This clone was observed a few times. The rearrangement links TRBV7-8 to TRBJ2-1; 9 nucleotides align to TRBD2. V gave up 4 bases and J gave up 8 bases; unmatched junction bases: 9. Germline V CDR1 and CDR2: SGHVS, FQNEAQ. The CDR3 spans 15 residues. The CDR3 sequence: CASSSRPLAGDEQFF. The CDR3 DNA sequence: TGTGCCAGCAGCTCTAGACCATTAGCGGGAGATGAGCAGTTCTTC.

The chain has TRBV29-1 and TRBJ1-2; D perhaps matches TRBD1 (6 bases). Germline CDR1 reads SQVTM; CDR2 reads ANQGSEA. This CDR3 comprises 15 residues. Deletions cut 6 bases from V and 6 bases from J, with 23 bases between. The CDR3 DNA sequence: TGCAGCGTCCCCCGGTTAGGGGGTGGTTATAATGGCTACACCTTC. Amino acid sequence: CSVPRLGGGYNGYTF.